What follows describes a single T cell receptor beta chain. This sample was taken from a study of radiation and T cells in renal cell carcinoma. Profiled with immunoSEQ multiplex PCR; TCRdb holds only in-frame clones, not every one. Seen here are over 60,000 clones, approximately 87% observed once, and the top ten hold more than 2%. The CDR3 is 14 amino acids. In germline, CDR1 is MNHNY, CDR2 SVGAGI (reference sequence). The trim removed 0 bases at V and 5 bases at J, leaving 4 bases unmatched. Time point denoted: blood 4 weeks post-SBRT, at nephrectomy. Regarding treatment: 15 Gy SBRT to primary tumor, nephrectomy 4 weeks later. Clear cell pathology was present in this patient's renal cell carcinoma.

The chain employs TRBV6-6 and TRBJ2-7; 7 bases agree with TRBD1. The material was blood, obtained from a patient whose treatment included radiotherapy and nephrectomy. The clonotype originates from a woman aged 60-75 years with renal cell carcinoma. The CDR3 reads CASSYSQGIHEQYF. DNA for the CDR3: TGTGCCAGCAGTTACTCACAGGGGATCCACGAGCAGTACTTC.